The subject of this entry is one T cell receptor (beta chain). The target antigen is unknown. This may come from a read error, since a much larger clone is one base off. This CDR3 fails to terminate in the conserved phenylalanine or tryptophan, so it likely reflects a read error. TCRdb reprocessed the reads with MiXCR, giving one entry per CDR3 protein. Of about 320,000 distinct CDR3 sequences in the sample, more than 8% were seen once. Germline-derived CDR1 and CDR2 are SEHNR and FQNEAQ (reference sequence). The CDR3 has 12 amino acids. Trimming took off 1 base at V and 9 bases at J, with 4 bases between the two ends. The record originates from a study of T cell repertoires in cytomegalovirus infection. Study-wide background: CMV infection plus the matching HLA type was flagged by public TCR beta signatures.

Study-level points and caveats: Of the TCR beta families, the public ones yielded a cumulative frequency that identified carriers of CMV plus the relevant HLA.

This TCR was recovered from a human donor in good health (CMV status not recorded). Some clones in this sample may be carry-over from other donors' samples. The sequencing input was PBMCs. The genes are TRBV7-9 and TRBJ1-6; D remains unclear. This chain's CDR3 is CASSLVSSPLHS. CDR3 nucleotide sequence: TGTGCCAGCAGCTTAGTCTCTTCACCCCTCCACTCT.